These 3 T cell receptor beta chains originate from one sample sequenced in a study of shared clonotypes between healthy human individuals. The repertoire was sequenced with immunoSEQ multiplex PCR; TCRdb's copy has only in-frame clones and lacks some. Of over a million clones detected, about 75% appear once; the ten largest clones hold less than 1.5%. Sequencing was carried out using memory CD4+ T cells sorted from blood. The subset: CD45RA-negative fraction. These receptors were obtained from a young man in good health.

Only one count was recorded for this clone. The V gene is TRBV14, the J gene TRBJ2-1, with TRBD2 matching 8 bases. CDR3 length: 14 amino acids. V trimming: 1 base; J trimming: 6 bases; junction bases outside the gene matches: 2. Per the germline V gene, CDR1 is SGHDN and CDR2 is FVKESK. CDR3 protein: CASSQVSGSNEQFF. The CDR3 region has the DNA TGTGCCAGCAGCCAAGTAAGCGGGAGCAATGAGCAGTTCTTC.

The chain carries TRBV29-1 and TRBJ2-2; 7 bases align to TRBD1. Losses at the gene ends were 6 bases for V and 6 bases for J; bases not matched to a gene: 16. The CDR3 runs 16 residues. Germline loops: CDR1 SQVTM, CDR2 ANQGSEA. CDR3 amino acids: CSVVRDSLVGAGELFF. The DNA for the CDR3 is TGCAGCGTCGTAAGGGACAGTCTAGTGGGGGCCGGGGAGCTGTTTTTT.

DNA of the CDR3: TGTGCCAGCAGCACAACCGGGACAGGGGATGAAAAACTGTTTTTT. Encoded protein: CASSTTGTGDEKLFF. The chain employs TRBV21-1 and TRBJ1-4; the table calls TRBD1, which could not be checked here. TRBV21-1 is a pseudogene. There are 15 residues in the CDR3.